The rows below give T cell receptor beta chains drawn from one sample of a study of blood T cell repertoires in COVID-19. Measured with immunoSEQ multiplex PCR; TCRdb has only the in-frame clones, and not every one. The sample yields about 180,000 clones, roughly 82% seen once. Sequencing was done on a sample of peripheral blood. The source is a woman aged 65 to 85 with acute or convalescent COVID-19. CDR3s include the opening cysteine and the closing phenylalanine or tryptophan. Fields, in order: CDR3 protein, clone size, V gene. Rows may omit the clone size; those that give it use once, few, many or a size class.

CASSLGPQGFSTYEQYF,NA,TRBV5-6
CASSSTTGRTPYNEQFF,NA,TRBV6-2/TRBV6-3
CASSYSASGSTLGNEQYF,NA,TRBV6-2/TRBV6-3
CATSAGTGVRGYTF,NA,TRBV24-1
CASSPTESYEQYF,NA,TRBV6-2/TRBV6-3
CASSSGLANYEQYF,NA,TRBV6-2/TRBV6-3
CASSLGTSGTDTQYF,NA,TRBV7-6
CASSRDISYNSPLHF,NA,TRBV5-4
CASSHRDRVRETQYF,NA,TRBV7-2
CASSLVMAGGPEQYF,few,TRBV5-1
CASSLRVQGMDEQYF,once,TRBV28
CASSLTSGAYNEQFF,NA,TRBV5-4
CASRDRGGTNTGELFF,NA,TRBV7-2
CASSFIQGVGFGTEAFF,NA,TRBV11-2
CASSSGRIYGYTF,once,TRBV28
CASSFVAGSEQFF,once,TRBV19
CATSETPRDEQFF,NA,TRBV24-1
CASSQEGLLVAGGYTF,NA,TRBV14
CATSRGGSRGNQPQHF,NA,TRBV15
CASSSGLAGIPYEQYF,NA,TRBV7-2
CATGVTWYNEQFF,NA,TRBV6-5
CASSLPGQQGDGYTF,NA,TRBV7-9
CAWSATVIYGYTF,NA,TRBV30
CASSLDPGYEQYF,NA,TRBV7-2
CASSRGQGIRKAFF,NA,TRBV6-5
CASSLAPAGANEQFF,few,TRBV5-1
CASSSTGLAHNEQFF,NA,TRBV5-1
CASSFGGSYNEQFF,NA,TRBV7-9
CASSPGQLNTEAFF,NA,TRBV27
CASLEGQPRSGYTF,NA,TRBV6-1
CASSAIQGVTEAFF,NA,TRBV9
CASSHAPGHSGPDTQYF,NA,TRBV7-9
CASSYSRDRGDSNQPQHF,NA,TRBV6-7
CASSIPGLADTQYF,NA,TRBV19
CASSPGPRTSGTAAQYF,NA,TRBV6-6
CASSVGLDVLKPSTDTQYF,NA,TRBV6-1
CASKTQDQGPRTEAFF,NA,TRBV28
CASSHRDSSTDTQYF,NA,TRBV7-3
CASTSSPGVSGNYGYTF,once,TRBV28
CATSDQGTPGNTIYF,few,TRBV6-5
CASSYWASGRTGELFF,NA,TRBV6-2/TRBV6-3
CSVEGVKSRETQYF,NA,TRBV29-1
CASSPPSVLDTQYF,NA,TRBV27
CASSTPPGGGATEAFF,NA,TRBV19
CASSLAGQGAGETQYF,NA,TRBV7-2
CASSATARGGDEQYF,NA,TRBV7-9
CASSYGAATLYGYTF,NA,TRBV6-2/TRBV6-3
CASSPQGLAGINNEQFF,NA,TRBV6-2/TRBV6-3
CASSLFRDRDTEAFF,NA,TRBV7-8
CASSPNRANQPQHF,NA,TRBV6-5
CASSQDRDEEYEQYF,NA,TRBV4-3
CATRGTGETKNIQYF,NA,TRBV24-1
CAYGGGYTF,NA,TRBV30